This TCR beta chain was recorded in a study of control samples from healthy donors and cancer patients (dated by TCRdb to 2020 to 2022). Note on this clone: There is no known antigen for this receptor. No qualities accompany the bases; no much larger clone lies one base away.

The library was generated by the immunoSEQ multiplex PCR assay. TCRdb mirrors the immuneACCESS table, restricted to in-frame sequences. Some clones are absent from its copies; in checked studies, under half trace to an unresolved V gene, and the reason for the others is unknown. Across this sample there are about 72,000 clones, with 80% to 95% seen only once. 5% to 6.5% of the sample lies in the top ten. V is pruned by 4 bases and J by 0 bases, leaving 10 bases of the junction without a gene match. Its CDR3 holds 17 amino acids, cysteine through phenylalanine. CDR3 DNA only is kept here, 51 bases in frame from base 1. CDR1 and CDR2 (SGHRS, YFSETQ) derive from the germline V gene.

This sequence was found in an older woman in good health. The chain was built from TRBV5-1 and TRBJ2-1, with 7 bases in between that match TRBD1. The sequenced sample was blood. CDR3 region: CASSLRDSLYSYNEQFF. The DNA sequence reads TGCGCCAGCAGCCTAAGGGACAGCCTATACTCCTACAATGAGCAGTTCTTC. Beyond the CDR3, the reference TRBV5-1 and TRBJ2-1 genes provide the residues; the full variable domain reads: KAGVTQTPRYLIKTRGQQVTLSCSPISGHRSVSWYQQTPGQGLQFLFEYFSETQRNKGNFPGRFSGRQFSNSRSEMNVSTLELGDSALYLCASSLRDSLYSYNEQFFGPGTRLTVL.